This T cell receptor (beta chain) was captured by sequencing in a study of T-cell reconstitution after alpha-beta-depleted transplantation in children. Study-level results: Hyperexpanded clones declined; after one year, newly produced T cells mostly supplied diversity. Several hundred graft clones that had expanded were reportedly the source of alpha-beta T cells about two months after transplant. After transplant, high TCRbeta diversity at day 60 in some patients arose from surviving recipient T cells and thymic progenitors.

Unique molecular identifiers were incorporated when the TCRbeta library was constructed. TCRdb itself ran the PCR reads through MiXCR, one entry per CDR3 protein. The top ten hold 43% of the sample, which has about 200,000 distinct CDR3 sequences, approximately 15% seen once. CDR3 length equals 17 residues. CDR1 is LNHNV and CDR2 is YYDKDF in the germline V gene (reference sequence). The V segment lost 0 bases and the J segment 1 base; nucleotides outside the gene matches: 4. This clonotype was seen a few times. Its antigen is as yet unknown. This chain connects TRBV15 to TRBJ2-2; TRBD1 agrees at 8 bases. The sample consisted of PBMCs, mostly from graft donor cells, taken 360 days after TCRalphabeta/CD19-depleted stem cell transplant. The clonotype was recovered from a male patient aged 2-9 years who had a stem cell transplant for acute lymphoblastic leukemia, so the T cells may come from the graft donor. The CDR3 spells CATSREPGQGNTGELFF. The CDR3 DNA reads TGTGCCACCAGCAGAGAACCAGGACAGGGGAACACCGGGGAGCTGTTTTTT. The full variable domain, rest sourced from reference TRBV15 and TRBJ2-2, is DAMVIQNPRYQVTQFGKPVTLSCSQTLNHNVMYWYQQKSSQAPKLLFHYYDKDFNNEADTPDNFQSRRPNTSFCFLDIRSPGLGDTAMYLCATSREPGQGNTGELFFGEGSRLTVL.